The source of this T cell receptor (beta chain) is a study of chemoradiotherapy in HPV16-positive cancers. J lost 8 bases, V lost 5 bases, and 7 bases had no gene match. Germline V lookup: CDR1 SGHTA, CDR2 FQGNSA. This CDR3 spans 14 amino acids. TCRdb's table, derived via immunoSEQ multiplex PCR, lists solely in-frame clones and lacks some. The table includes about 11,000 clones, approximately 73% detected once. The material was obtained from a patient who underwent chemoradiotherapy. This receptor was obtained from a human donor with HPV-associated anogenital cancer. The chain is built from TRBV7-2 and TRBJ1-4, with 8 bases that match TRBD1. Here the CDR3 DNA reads TGTGCCAGCAGCACCGACAGGGGTGGGGAAAAACTGTTTTTT. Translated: CASSTDRGGEKLFF.